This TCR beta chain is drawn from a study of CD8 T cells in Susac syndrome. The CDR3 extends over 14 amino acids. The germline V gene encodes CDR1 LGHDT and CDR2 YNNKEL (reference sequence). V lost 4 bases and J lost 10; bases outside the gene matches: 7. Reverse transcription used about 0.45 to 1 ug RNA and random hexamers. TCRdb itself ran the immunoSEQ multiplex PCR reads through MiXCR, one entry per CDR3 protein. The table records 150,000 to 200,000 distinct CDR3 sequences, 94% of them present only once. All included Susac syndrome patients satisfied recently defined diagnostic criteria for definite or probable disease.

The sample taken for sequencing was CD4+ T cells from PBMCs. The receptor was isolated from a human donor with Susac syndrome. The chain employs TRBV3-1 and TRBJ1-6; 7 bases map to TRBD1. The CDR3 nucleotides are TGTGCCAGCAGCCCTATGACAGGGAACTCACCCCTCCACTTT. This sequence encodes CASSPMTGNSPLHF.